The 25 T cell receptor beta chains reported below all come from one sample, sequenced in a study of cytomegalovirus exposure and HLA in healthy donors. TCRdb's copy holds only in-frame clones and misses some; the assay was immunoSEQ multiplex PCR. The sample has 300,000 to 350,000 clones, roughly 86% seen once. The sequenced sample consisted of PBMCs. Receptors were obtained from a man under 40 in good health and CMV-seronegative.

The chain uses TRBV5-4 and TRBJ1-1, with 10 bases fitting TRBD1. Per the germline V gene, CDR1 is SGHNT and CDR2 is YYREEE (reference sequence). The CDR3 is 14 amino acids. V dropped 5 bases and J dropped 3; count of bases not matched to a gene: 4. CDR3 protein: CASRPDRGHTEAFF. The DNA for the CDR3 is TGTGCCAGCAGACCCGACAGGGGGCACACTGAAGCTTTCTTT.

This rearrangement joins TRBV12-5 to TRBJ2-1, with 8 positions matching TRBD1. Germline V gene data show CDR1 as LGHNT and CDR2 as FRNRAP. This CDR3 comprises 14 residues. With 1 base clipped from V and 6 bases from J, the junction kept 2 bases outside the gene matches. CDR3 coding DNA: TGTGCTAGTGGTTTGGGCAGGGGGCTCAATGAGCAGTTCTTC. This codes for CASGLGRGLNEQFF.

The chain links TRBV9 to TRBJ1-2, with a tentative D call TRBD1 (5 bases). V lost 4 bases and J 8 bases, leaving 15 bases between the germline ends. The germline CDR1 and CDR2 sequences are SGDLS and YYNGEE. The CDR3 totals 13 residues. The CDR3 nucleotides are TGTGCCAGCAGCCCCCTCGGGGGAGGGGGCTACACCTTC. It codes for CASSPLGGGGYTF.

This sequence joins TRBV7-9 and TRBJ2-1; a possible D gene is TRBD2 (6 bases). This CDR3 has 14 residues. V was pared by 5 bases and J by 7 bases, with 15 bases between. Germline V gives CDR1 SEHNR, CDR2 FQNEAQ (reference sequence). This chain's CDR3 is CASSGTGEGNEQFF. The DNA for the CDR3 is TGTGCCAGCAGCGGAACGGGGGAAGGGAATGAGCAGTTCTTC.

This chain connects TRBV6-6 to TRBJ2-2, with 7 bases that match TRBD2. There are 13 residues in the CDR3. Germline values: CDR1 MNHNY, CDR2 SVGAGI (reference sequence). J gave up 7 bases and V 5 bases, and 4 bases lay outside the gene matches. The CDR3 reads CASSTGGIGELFF. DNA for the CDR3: TGTGCCAGCAGTACCGGGGGGATCGGGGAGCTGTTTTTT.

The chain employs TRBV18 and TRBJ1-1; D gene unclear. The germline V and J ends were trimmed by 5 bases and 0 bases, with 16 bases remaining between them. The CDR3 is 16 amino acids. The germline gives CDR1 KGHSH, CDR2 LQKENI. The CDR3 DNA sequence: TGTGCCAGCTCAGGTCGCCTCGGTGTTATGAACACTGAAGCTTTCTTT. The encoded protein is CASSGRLGVMNTEAFF.

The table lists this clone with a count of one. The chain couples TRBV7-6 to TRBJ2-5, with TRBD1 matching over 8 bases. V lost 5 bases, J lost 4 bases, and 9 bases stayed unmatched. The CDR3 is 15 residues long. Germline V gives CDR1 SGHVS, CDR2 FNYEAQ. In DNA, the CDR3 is TGTGCCAGCAGCGGACACAGGGGGGTGGGAGAGACCCAGTACTTC. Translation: CASSGHRGVGETQYF.

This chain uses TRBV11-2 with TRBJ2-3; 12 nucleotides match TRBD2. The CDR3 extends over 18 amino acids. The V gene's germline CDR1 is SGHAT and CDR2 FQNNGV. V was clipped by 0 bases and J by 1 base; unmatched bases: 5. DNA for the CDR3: TGTGCCAGCAGCTTAGATGGGCTAGCGGGGGGGGGCACAGATACGCAGTATTTT. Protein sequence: CASSLDGLAGGGTDTQYF.

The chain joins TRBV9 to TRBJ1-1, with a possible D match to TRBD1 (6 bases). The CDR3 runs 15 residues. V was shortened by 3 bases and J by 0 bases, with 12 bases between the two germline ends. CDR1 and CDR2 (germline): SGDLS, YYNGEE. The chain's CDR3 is CASSGGGHLNTEAFF. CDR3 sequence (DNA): TGTGCCAGCAGCGGCGGGGGACACCTGAACACTGAAGCTTTCTTT.

CDR3: CASSQALLSNQPQHF. The CDR3 nucleotides read TGCGCCAGCAGCCAAGCGTTACTGAGCAATCAGCCCCAGCATTTT. This chain uses TRBV4-1 with TRBJ1-5, with D uncertain. The CDR3 consists of 15 residues. Trimming stripped 1 base from V and 1 base from J, with 8 bases between. Germline V gene sequence: CDR1 MGHRA, CDR2 YSYEKL.

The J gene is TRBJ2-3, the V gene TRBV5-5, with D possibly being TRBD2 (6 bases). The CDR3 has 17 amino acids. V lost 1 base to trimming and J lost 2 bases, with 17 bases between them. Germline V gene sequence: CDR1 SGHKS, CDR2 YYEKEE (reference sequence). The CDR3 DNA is TGTGCCAGCAGCTTGCGGCTGGGACTTCCTCCCACAGATACGCAGTATTTT. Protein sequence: CASSLRLGLPPTDTQYF.

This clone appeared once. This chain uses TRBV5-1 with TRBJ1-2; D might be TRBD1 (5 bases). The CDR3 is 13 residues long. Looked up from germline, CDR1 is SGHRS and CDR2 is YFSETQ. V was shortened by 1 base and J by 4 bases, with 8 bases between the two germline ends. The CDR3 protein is CASSLTGSYGYTF. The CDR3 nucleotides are TGCGCCAGCAGCTTGACAGGCTCCTATGGCTACACCTTC.

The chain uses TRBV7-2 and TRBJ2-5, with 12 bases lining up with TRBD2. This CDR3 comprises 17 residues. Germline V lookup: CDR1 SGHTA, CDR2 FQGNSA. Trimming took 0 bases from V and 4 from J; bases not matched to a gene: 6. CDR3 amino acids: CASSLAHLAGGPETQYF. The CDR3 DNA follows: TGTGCCAGCAGCTTAGCGCATCTAGCGGGGGGGCCAGAGACCCAGTACTTC.

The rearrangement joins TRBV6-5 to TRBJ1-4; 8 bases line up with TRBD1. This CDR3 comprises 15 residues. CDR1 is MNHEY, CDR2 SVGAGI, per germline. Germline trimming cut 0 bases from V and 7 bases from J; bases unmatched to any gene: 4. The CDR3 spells CASSYSTGAGEKLFF. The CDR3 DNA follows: TGTGCCAGCAGTTACTCGACAGGGGCCGGTGAAAAACTGTTTTTT.

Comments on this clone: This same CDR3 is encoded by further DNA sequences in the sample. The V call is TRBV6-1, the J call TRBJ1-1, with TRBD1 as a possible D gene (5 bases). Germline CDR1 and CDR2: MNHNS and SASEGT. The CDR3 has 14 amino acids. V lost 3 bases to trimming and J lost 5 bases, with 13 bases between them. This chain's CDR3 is CASSEAGGWTEAFF. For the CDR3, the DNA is TGTGCCAGCAGTGAGGCGGGGGGATGGACTGAAGCTTTCTTT.

The CDR3 coding sequence is TGTGCCAGCAGCTTTGGCCGGGGTGACGAGCAGTACTTC. Translating it yields CASSFGRGDEQYF. The chain couples TRBV11-3 to TRBJ2-7, with D possibly being TRBD2 (5 bases). Germline V lookup: CDR1 SGHNT, CDR2 YENEEA. The CDR3 sequence is 13 residues long. The V and J ends lost 3 bases and 5 bases respectively, with 11 bases between them.

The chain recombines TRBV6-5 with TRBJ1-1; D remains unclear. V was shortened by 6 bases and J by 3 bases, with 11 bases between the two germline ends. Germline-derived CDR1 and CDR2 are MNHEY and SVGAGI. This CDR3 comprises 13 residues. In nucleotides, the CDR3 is TGTGCCAGCAGCCCGCTCGGGGACACTGAAGCTTTCTTT. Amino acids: CASSPLGDTEAFF.

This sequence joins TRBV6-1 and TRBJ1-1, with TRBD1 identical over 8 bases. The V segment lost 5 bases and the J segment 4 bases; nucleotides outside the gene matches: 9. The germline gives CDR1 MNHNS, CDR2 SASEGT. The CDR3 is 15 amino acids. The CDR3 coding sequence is TGTGCCAGCAGTAAACCTCGGACAGGGCCCACTGAAGCTTTCTTT. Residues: CASSKPRTGPTEAFF.

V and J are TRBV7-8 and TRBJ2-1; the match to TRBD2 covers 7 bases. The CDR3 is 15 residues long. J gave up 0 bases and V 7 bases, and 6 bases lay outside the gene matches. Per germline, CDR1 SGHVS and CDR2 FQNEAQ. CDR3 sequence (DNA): TGTGCCAGCACCCTGGGGGGGAACTCCTACAATGAGCAGTTCTTC. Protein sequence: CASTLGGNSYNEQFF.

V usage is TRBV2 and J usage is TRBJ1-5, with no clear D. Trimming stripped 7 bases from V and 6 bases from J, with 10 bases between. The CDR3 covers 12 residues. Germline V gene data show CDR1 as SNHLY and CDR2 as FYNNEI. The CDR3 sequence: CASTGSTQPQHF. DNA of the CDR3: TGTGCCAGCACCGGGTCCACTCAGCCCCAGCATTTT.

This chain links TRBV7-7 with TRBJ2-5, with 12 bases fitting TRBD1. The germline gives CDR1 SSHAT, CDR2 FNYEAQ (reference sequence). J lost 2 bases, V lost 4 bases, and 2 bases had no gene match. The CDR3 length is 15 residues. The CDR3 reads CASSWGQGAQETQYF. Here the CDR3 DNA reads TGTGCCAGCAGCTGGGGACAGGGGGCGCAAGAGACCCAGTACTTC.

As DNA, the CDR3 is TGTGCCAGCAGAAGGACAGCAACTAATGAAAAACTGTTTTTT. It specifies CASRRTATNEKLFF. V is TRBV27 and J is TRBJ1-4, with D possibly TRBD1 on 6 matching bases. V was shortened by 6 bases and J by 0 bases, with 8 bases between the two germline ends. CDR1 is MNHEY, CDR2 SMNVEV, per germline (reference sequence). The CDR3 totals 14 residues.

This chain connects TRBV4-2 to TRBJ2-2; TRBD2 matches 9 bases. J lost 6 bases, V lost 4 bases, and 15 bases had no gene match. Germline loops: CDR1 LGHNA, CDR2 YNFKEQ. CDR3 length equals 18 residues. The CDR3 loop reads CASSRRGGGADYSGELFF. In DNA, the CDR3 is TGTGCCAGCAGCCGGAGGGGCGGGGGGGCCGATTACTCCGGGGAGCTGTTTTTT.

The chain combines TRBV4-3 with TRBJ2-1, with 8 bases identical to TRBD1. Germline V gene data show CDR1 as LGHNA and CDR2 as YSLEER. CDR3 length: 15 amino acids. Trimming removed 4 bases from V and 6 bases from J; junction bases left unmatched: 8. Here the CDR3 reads CASSLGMGTGNEQFF. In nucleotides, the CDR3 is TGCGCCAGCAGCCTCGGCATGGGGACAGGCAATGAGCAGTTCTTC.

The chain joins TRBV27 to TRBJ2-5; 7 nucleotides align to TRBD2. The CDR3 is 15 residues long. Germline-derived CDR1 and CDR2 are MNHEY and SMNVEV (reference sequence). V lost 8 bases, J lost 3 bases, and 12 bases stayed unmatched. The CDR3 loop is CASRLVGGEKETQYF. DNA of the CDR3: TGTGCCAGCCGCCTGGTGGGGGGGGAGAAAGAGACCCAGTACTTC.